This TCR beta chain is from a study of cytomegalovirus exposure and HLA in healthy donors. Study at large: A subsequent analysis stated that the 100 to 150 validation repertoires were run on the same platform as the roughly 670 first-cohort repertoires.

On this clone itself: Its antigen remains unidentified.

An approximately 130-subject validation cohort, separate from the approximately 610-subject first cohort, supplied the donors. The table came from immunoSEQ multiplex PCR; TCRdb's copy has only in-frame clones and leaves some out. The sample shows approximately 270,000 clones, less than 90% of them seen only once. This CDR3 has 14 residues. Germline values: CDR1 SGDLS, CDR2 YYNGEE. The V and J ends lost 9 bases and 4 bases, in that order; junction bases with no gene match: 6. Findings and limits, study-wide: Most TCR sequences were seen very rarely across donors, but some public TCRs occurred in many.

Sequenced input: PBMCs. This chain links TRBV9 with TRBJ2-6, with 8 bases fitting TRBD2. The origin of this receptor is a young man in good health and CMV-seropositive. The CDR3 sequence: CANTGRAGANVLTF. In DNA, the CDR3 is TGTGCCAACACCGGGAGGGCCGGGGCCAACGTCCTGACTTTC.